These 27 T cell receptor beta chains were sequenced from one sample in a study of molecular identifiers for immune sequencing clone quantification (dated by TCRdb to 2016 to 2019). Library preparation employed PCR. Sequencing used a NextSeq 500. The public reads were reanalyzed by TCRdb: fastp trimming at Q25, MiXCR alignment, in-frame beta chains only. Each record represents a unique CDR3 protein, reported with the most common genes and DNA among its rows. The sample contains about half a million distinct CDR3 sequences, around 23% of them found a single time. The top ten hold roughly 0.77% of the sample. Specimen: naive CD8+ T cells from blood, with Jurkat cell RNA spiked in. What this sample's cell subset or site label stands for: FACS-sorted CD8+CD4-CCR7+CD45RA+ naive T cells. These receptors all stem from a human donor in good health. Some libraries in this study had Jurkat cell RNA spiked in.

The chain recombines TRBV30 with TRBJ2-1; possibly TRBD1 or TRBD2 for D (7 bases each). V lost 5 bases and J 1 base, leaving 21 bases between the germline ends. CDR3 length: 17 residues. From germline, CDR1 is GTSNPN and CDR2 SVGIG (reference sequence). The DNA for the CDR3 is TGTGCCTGGGGGGGGGAAACCCGGACAGGATCCTACAATGAGCAGTTCTTC. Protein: CAWGGETRTGSYNEQFF.

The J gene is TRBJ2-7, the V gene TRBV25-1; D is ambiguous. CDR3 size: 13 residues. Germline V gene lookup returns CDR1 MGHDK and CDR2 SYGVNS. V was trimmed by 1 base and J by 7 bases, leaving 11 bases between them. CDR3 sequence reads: CASSESGCLEQYF. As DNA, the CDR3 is TGTGCCAGCAGTGAATCAGGCTGTCTGGAGCAGTACTTC.

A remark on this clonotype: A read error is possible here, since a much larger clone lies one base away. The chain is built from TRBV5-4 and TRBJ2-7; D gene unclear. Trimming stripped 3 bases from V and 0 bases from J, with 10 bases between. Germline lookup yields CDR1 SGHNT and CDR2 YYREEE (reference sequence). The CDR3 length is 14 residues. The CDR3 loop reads CASSSRYSSYEQYF. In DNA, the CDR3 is TGTGCCAGCAGCTCACGATACAGCTCCTACGAGCAGTACTTC.

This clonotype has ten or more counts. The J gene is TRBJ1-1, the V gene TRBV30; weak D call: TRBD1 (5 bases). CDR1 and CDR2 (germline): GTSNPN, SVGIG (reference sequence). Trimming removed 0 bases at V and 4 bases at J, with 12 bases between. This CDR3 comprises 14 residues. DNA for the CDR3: TGTGCCTGGAGTGTAGGGGCTGGGATCACTGAAGCTTTCTTT. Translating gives CAWSVGAGITEAFF. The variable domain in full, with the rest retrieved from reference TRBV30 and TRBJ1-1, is SQTIHQWPATLVQPVGSPLSLECTVEGTSNPNLYWYRQAAGRGLQLLFYSVGIGQISSEVPQNLSASRPQDRQFILSSKKLLLSDSGFYLCAWSVGAGITEAFFGQGTRLTVV.

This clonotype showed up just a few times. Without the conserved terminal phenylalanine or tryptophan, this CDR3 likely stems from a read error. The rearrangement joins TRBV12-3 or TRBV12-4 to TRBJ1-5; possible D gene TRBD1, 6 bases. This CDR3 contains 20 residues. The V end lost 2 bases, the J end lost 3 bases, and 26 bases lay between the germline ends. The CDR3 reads CASSLQMSGQPLINNQPQHL. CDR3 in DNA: TGTGCCAGCAGTTTACAAATGTCCGGACAGCCTTTAATCAACAATCAGCCCCAGCATCTT.

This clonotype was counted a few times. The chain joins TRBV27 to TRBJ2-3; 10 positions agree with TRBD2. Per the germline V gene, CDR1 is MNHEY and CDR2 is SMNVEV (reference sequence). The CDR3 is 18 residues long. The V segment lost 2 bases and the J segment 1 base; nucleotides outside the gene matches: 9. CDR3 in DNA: TGTGCCAGCAGTTTACTCTCTCCTAGCGGGAGCGGCACAGATACGCAGTATTTT. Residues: CASSLLSPSGSGTDTQYF.

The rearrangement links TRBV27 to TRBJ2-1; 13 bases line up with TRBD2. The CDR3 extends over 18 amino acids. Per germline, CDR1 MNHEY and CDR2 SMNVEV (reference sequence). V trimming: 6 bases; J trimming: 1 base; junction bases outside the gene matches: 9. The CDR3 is CASSTGLAGVRSYNEQFF. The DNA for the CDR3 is TGTGCCAGCAGCACAGGACTAGCGGGAGTCAGATCCTACAATGAGCAGTTCTTC.

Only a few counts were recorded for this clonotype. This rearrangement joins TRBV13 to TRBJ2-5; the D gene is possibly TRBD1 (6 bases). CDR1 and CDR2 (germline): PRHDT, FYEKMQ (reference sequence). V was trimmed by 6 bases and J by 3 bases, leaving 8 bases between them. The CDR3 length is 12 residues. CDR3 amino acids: CASRGAEETQYF. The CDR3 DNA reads TGTGCCAGCAGGGGGGCCGAAGAGACCCAGTACTTC.

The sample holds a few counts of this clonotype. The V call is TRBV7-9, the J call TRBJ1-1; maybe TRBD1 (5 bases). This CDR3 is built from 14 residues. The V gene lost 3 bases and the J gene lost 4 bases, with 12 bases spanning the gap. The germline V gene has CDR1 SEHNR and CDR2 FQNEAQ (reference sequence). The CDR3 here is CASSFWVGATEAFF. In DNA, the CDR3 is TGTGCCAGCAGCTTTTGGGTTGGGGCCACTGAAGCTTTCTTT.

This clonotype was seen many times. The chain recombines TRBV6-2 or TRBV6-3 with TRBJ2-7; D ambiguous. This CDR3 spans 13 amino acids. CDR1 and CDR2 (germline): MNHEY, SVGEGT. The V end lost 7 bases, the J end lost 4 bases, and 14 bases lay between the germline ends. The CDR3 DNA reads TGTGCCAGCACCATCGGCCTTCCGTACGAGCAGTACTTC. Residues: CASTIGLPYEQYF.

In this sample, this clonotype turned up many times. CDR3 nucleotide sequence: TGTGCCAGCAGAAGGGAGCCGCGACTCACAGATACGCAGTATTTT. Protein: CASRREPRLTDTQYF. The chain recombines TRBV5-4 with TRBJ2-3, with a possible D match to TRBD2 (5 bases). Germline lookup yields CDR1 SGHNT and CDR2 YYREEE (reference sequence). The CDR3 has 15 residues. The V gene lost 5 bases and the J gene lost 2 bases, with 15 bases spanning the gap.

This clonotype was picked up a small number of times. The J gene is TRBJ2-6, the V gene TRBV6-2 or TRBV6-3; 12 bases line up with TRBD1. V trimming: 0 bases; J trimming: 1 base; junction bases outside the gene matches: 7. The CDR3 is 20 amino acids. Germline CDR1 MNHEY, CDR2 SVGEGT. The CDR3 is CASSYSAGTGGASGANVLTF. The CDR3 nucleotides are TGTGCCAGCAGTTACTCTGCTGGGACAGGGGGCGCTTCTGGGGCCAACGTCCTGACTTTC.

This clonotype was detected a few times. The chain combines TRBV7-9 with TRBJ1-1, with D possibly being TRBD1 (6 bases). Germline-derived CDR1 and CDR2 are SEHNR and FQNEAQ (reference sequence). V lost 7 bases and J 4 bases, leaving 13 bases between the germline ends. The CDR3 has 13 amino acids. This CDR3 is CASTNGGATEAFF. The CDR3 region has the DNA TGTGCCAGCACCAACGGGGGGGCCACTGAAGCTTTCTTT.

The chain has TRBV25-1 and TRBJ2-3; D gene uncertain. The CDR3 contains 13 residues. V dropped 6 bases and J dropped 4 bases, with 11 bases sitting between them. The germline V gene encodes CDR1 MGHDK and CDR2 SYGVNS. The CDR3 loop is CASSTTGADTQYF. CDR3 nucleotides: TGTGCCAGCAGCACCACGGGTGCAGATACGCAGTATTTT. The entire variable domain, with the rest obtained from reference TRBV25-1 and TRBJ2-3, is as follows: EADIYQTPRYLVIGTGKKITLECSQTMGHDKMYWYQQDPGMELHLIHYSYGVNSTEKGDLSSESTVSRIRTEHFPLTLESARPSHTSQYLCASSTTGADTQYFGPGTRLTVL.

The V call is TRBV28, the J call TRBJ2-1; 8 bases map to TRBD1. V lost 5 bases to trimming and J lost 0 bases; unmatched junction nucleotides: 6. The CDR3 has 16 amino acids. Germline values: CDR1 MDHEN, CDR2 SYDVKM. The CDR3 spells CASSLHGQGSYNEQFF. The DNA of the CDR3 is TGTGCCAGCAGTCTCCACGGACAGGGCTCCTACAATGAGCAGTTCTTC. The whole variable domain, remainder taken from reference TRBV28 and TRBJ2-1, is DVKVTQSSRYLVKRTGEKVFLECVQDMDHENMFWYRQDPGLGLRLIYFSYDVKMKEKGDIPEGYSVSREKKERFSLILESASTNQTSMYLCASSLHGQGSYNEQFFGPGTRLTVL.

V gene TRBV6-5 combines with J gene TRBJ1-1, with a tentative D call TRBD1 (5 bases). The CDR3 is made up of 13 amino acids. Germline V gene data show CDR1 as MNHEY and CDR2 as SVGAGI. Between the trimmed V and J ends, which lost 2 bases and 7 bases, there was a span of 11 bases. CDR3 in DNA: TGTGCCAGCAGTTACCCCCGGGGGGGTGAAGCTTTCTTT. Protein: CASSYPRGGEAFF.

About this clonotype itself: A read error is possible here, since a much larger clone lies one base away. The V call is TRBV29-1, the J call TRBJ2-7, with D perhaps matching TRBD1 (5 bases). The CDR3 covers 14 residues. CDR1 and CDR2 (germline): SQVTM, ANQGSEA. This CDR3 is CGVEAPQGVGEQYF. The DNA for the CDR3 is TGCGGCGTTGAGGCCCCCCAGGGTGTGGGCGAGCAGTACTTC.

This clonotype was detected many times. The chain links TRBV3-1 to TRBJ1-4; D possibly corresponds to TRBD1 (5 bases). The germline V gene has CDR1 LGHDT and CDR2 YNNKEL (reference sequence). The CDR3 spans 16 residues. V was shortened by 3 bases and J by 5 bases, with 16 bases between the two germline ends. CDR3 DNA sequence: TGTGCCAGCAGCCAGCGGGGCCCGGAGAGGAATGAAAAACTGTTTTTT. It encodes CASSQRGPERNEKLFF.

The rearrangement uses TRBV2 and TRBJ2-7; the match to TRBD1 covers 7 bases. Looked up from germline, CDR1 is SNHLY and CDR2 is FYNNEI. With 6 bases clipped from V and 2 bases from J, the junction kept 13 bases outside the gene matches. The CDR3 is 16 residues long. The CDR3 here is CASSFDRAEVTYEQYF. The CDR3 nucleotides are TGTGCCAGCAGCTTTGACAGGGCAGAAGTAACCTACGAGCAGTACTTC.

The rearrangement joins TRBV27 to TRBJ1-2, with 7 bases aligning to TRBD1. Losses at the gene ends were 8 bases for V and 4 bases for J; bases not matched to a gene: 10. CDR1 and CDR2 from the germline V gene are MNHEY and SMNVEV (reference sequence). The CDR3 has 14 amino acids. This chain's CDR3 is CASRVRTGSYGYTF. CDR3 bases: TGTGCCAGCCGTGTGAGGACAGGAAGCTATGGCTACACCTTC.

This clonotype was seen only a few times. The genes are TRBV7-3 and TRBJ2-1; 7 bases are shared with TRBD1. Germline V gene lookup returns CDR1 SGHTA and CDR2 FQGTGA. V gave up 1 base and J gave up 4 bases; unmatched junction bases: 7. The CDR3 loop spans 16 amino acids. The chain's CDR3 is CASSLIGQALYNEQFF. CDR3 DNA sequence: TGTGCCAGCAGCTTAATAGGACAGGCTTTATACAATGAGCAGTTCTTC.

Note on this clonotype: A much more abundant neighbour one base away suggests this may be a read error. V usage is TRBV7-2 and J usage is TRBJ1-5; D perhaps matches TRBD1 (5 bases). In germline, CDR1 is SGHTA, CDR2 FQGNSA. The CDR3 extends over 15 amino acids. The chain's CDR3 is CASSFYQDINQPKHF. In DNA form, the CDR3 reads TGTGCCAGCAGCTTTTACCAGGACATCAATCAGCCCAAGCATTTT. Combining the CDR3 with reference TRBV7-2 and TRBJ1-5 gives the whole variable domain GAGVSQSPSNKVTEKGKDVELRCDPISGHTALYWYRQSLGQGLEFLIYFQGNSAPDKSGLPSDRFSAERTGGSVSTLTIQRTQQEDSAVYLCASSFYQDINQPKHFGDGTRLSIL.

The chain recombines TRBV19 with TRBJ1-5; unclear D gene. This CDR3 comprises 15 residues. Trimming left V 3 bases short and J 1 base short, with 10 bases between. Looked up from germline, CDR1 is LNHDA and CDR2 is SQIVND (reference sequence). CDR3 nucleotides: TGTGCCAGTAGTATGTTGGCAGTGAGCAATCAGCCCCAGCATTTT. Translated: CASSMLAVSNQPQHF.

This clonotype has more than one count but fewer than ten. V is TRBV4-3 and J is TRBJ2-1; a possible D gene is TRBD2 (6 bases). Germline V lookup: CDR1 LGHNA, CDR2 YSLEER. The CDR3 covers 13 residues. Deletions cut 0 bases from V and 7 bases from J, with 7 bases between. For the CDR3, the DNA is TGCGCCAGCAGCCAAGATGCGGGGAATGAGCAGTTCTTC. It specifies CASSQDAGNEQFF.

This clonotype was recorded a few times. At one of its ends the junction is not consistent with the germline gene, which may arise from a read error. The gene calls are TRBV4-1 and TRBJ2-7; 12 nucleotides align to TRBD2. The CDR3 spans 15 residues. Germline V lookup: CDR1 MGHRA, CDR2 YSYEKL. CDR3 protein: CASSPGLAGAYGQYF. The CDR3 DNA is TGCGCCAGCAGCCCGGGACTAGCGGGCGCCTACGGGCAGTACTTC.

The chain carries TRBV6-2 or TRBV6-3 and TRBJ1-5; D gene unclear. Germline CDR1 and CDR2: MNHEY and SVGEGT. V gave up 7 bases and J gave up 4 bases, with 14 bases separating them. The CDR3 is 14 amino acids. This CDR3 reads CASTLSLMNQPQHF. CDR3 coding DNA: TGTGCCAGCACCCTCTCGTTGATGAATCAGCCCCAGCATTTT.

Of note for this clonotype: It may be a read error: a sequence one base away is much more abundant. CDR3 loop: CASTWRGAPDTQYF. In DNA form, the CDR3 reads TGTGCCAGCACTTGGAGGGGCGCCCCCGATACGCAGTATTTT. This rearrangement joins TRBV27 to TRBJ2-3, with a possible D match to TRBD2 (6 bases). The CDR3 consists of 14 residues. Germline V gene sequence: CDR1 MNHEY, CDR2 SMNVEV (reference sequence). V gave up 7 bases and J gave up 6 bases, with 17 bases separating them.